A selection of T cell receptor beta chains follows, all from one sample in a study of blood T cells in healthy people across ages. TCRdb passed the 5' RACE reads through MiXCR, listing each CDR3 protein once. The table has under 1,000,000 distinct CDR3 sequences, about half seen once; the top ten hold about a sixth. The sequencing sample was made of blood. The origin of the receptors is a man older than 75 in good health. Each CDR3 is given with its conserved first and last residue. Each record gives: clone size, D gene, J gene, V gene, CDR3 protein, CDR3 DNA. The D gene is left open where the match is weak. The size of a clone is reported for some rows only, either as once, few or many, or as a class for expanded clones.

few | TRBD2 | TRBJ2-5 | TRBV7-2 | CASRPGGAGETQYF | TGTGCCAGCAGGCCGGGGGGGGCCGGAGAGACCCAGTACTTC
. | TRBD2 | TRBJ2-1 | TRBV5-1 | CASSFSLRLAGGPNEQFF | TGCGCCAGCAGCTTTAGTCTGCGACTAGCGGGAGGGCCAAATGAGCAGTTCTTC
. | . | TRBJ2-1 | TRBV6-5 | CASSYEGVGEQFF | TGTGCCAGCAGTTACGAGGGCGTGGGTGAGCAGTTCTTC
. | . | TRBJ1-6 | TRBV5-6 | CASSFDDRDDSPLHF | TGTGCCAGCAGCTTCGACGATAGGGATGATTCACCCCTCCACTTT
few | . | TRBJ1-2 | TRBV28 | CASSLDFESGVYKYSYTF | TGTGCCAGCAGTTTAGATTTCGAATCCGGGGTGTATAAGTATAGCTACACCTTC
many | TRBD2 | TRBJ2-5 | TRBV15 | CATSMGAGEETQYF | TGTGCCACCAGCATGGGAGCGGGGGAAGAGACCCAGTACTTC
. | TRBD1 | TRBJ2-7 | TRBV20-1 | CSARDLWSGQGDYEQYF | TGCAGTGCTAGAGATCTTTGGTCGGGACAGGGTGACTACGAGCAGTACTTC
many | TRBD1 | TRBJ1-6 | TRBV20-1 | CSAELGQVNNSPLHF | TGCAGTGCTGAGCTGGGACAGGTTAATAATTCACCCCTCCACTTT
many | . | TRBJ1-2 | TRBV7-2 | CASSPAPAEYGYTF | TGTGCCAGCAGCCCCGCGCCGGCGGAGTATGGCTACACCTTC
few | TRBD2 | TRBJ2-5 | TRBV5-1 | CASSGAGVWGETQYF | TGCGCCAGCAGTGGGGCGGGAGTCTGGGGAGAGACCCAGTACTTC
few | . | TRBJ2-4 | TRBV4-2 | CASSQVGFGNIQYF | TGTGCCAGCAGCCAAGTGGGATTTGGAAACATTCAGTACTTC
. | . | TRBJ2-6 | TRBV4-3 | CASSFQQGSGANVLTF | TGCGCCAGCAGCTTCCAACAGGGCTCTGGGGCCAACGTCCTGACTTTC
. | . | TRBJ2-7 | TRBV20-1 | CSAAGGSVGHEQYF | TGCAGTGCTGCAGGGGGGTCTGTAGGGCACGAGCAGTACTTC
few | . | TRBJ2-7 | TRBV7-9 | CASSLGVGEPYEQYF | TGTGCCAGCAGCTTAGGGGTAGGGGAACCCTACGAGCAGTACTTC
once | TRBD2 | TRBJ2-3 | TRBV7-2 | CASSLWSSGGSTDTQYF | TGTGCCAGCAGCTTATGGTCTAGCGGGGGGTCGACAGATACGCAGTATTTT
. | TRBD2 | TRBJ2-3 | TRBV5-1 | CASSFGRAVTDTQYF | TGCGCCAGCAGCTTCGGGAGGGCCGTGACAGATACGCAGTATTTT
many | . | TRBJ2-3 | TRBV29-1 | CSVATDTQYF | TGCAGCGTTGCCACAGATACGCAGTATTTT
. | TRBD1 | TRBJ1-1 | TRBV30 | CAWDRGSPMNTEAFF | TGTGCCTGGGACAGGGGATCCCCTATGAACACTGAAGCTTTCTTT
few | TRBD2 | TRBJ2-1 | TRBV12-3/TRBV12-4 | CASSPHGGLAGGKNEQFF | TGTGCCAGCAGTCCCCACGGCGGGTTAGCGGGAGGTAAAAATGAGCAGTTCTTC
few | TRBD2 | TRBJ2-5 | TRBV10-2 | CASSVGGVGQETQYF | TGCGCCAGCAGTGTGGGAGGGGTCGGCCAAGAGACCCAGTACTTC
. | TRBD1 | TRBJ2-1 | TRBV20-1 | CSARDSSQGQAREQFF | TGCAGTGCTAGAGATAGTTCGCAGGGACAGGCGAGGGAGCAGTTCTTC
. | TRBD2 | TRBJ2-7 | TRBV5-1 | CASQAGTSHEQYF | TGCGCCAGCCAAGCGGGAACCAGTCACGAGCAGTACTTC
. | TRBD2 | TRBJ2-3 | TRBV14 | CASSQVAGGSDTQYF | TGTGCCAGCAGCCAAGTAGCGGGAGGTTCAGATACGCAGTATTTT
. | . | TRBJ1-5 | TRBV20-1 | CSARLDSNQPQHF | TGCAGTGCTAGGTTGGATAGCAATCAGCCCCAGCATTTT
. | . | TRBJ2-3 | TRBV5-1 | CASSPRVRGGTDTQYF | TGCGCCAGCAGCCCCAGAGTGCGGGGTGGCACAGATACGCAGTATTTT
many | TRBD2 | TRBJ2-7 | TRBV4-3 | CASSQEAGVGNEQYF | TGCGCCAGCAGCCAAGAAGCGGGAGTAGGCAATGAGCAGTACTTC
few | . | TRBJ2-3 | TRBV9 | CASSGEDLTPSTDTQYF | TGTGCCAGCAGCGGGGAAGACTTAACGCCTAGCACAGATACGCAGTATTTT
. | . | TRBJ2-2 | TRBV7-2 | CASPQAGMNTGELFF | TGTGCCAGCCCCCAGGCGGGGATGAACACCGGGGAGCTGTTTTTT